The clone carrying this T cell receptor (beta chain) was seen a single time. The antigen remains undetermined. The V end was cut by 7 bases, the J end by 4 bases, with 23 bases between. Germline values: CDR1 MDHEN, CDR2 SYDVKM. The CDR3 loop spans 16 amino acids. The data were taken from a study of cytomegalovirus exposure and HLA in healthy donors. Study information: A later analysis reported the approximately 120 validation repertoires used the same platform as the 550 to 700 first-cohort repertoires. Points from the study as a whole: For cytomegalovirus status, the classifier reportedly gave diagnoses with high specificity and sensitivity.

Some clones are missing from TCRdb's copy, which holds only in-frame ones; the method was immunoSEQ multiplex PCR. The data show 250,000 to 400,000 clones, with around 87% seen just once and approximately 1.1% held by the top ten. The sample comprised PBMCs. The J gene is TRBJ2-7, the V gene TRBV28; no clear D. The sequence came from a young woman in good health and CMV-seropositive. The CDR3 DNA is TGTGCCAGCACCCCAGTCCTCGGTCATCCGGGTTACGAGCAGTACTTC. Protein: CASTPVLGHPGYEQYF.